A single sample is the source of the 23 T cell receptor beta chains below, sequenced in a study of blood T cell repertoires in COVID-19. Assay: immunoSEQ multiplex PCR; the TCRdb copy retains only in-frame clones and omits some. This sample has under 300,000 clones, with over 75% found just once. The sample consisted of PBMCs or T cells enriched from blood (not recorded which). The receptors stem from a woman in her 30s who had recovered from COVID-19.

The chain uses TRBV3-1 (or the pseudogene TRBV3-2) and TRBJ1-1; a possible D gene is TRBD1 (5 bases). With 5 bases removed from V and 1 base from J, the gap between germline ends came to 11 bases. CDR1 and CDR2 from the germline V gene are LGHDT and YNNKEL (reference sequence). This CDR3 has 14 amino acids. The CDR3 spells CASSRTQGNTEAFF. The CDR3 region has the DNA TGTGCCAGCAGCAGAACCCAGGGGAACACTGAAGCTTTCTTT.

The V gene is TRBV10-3, the J gene TRBJ1-1, with 8 bases matching TRBD1. The CDR3 covers 15 residues. V trimming: 7 bases; J trimming: 5 bases; junction bases outside the gene matches: 12. The germline V gene encodes CDR1 ENHRY and CDR2 SYGVKD. The chain's CDR3 is CAIIGGQGAGTEAFF. The CDR3 DNA follows: TGTGCCATCATAGGGGGCCAGGGGGCAGGGACTGAAGCTTTCTTT.

The genes are TRBV6-6 and TRBJ2-5, with TRBD2 identical over 7 bases. Losses at the gene ends were 2 bases for V and 6 bases for J; bases not matched to a gene: 3. CDR1 is MNHNY and CDR2 is SVGAGI in the germline V gene (reference sequence). This CDR3 spans 13 amino acids. The CDR3 DNA reads as TGTGCCAGCAGTTACAGGGGAGGGAAGACCCAGTACTTC. Amino acids: CASSYRGGKTQYF.

V and J are TRBV27 and TRBJ1-6; 8 bases line up with TRBD1. The CDR3 is 18 amino acids. The junction had 15 bases not matched to a gene; V was cut back by 5 bases and J by 6 bases. CDR1 and CDR2 from the germline V gene are MNHEY and SMNVEV (reference sequence). The CDR3 spells CASSPYPGTGGLNSPLHF. CDR3 coding DNA: TGTGCCAGCAGTCCGTATCCTGGGACAGGAGGACTTAATTCACCCCTCCACTTT.

V usage is TRBV9 and J usage is TRBJ2-2, with 12 bases identical to TRBD2. This CDR3 has 17 amino acids. With V trimmed by 3 bases and J by 4 bases, 7 bases remained unmatched. The V gene's germline CDR1 is SGDLS and CDR2 YYNGEE. The CDR3 DNA sequence: TGTGCCAGCAGCGCGGGAGAGGGACTAGCGGGCACCGGGGAGCTGTTTTTT. Translation gives CASSAGEGLAGTGELFF.

CDR3 loop: CASSPTGGLTEAFF. The CDR3 DNA reads TGTGCCAGCAGCCCGACAGGTGGCCTCACTGAAGCTTTCTTT. The J gene is TRBJ1-1, the V gene TRBV5-4, with D possibly being TRBD1 (6 bases). Germline CDR1 is SGHNT and CDR2 is YYREEE (reference sequence). Between the trimmed V and J ends, which lost 4 bases and 4 bases, there was a span of 14 bases. This CDR3 is 14 amino acids long.

This clone has only a few counts. V and J are TRBV5-6 and TRBJ1-1; perhaps TRBD1 as D (5 bases). Germline V CDR1 and CDR2: SGHDT, YYEEEE. The CDR3 spans 14 residues. The V end lost 3 bases, the J end lost 2 bases, and 11 bases lay between the germline ends. CDR3 sequence (DNA): TGTGCCAGCAGCTACGGGGACTTTAACACTGAAGCTTTCTTT. It is translated as CASSYGDFNTEAFF.

In its sample, this clone was seen once. The V and J genes are TRBV29-1 and TRBJ1-2; possibly TRBD1 for D (6 bases). The V end was cut by 3 bases, the J end by 4 bases, with 15 bases between. Germline-derived CDR1 and CDR2 are SQVTM and ANQGSEA. The CDR3 runs to 14 residues. For the CDR3, the DNA is TGCAGCGTTGATCTCAACAGGGAGTCCTATGGCTACACCTTC. Amino acids: CSVDLNRESYGYTF. The complete variable domain, with remaining parts taken from reference TRBV29-1 and TRBJ1-2, reads SAVISQKPSRDICQRGTSLTIQCQVDSQVTMMFWYRQQPGQSLTLIATANQGSEATYESGFVIDKFPISRPNLTFSTLTVSNMSPEDSSIYLCSVDLNRESYGYTFGSGTRLTVV.

This CDR3 reads CASSSIGERTDTQYF. CDR3 in DNA: TGTGCCAGCAGTTCCATCGGGGAGCGCACAGATACGCAGTATTTT. The rearrangement joins TRBV6-2 or TRBV6-3 to TRBJ2-3; D perhaps matches TRBD2 (5 bases). Germline V lookup: CDR1 MNHEY, CDR2 SVGEGT. The CDR3 spans 15 residues. The V gene lost 4 bases and the J gene lost 1 base, with 12 bases spanning the gap.

The chain uses TRBV28 and TRBJ2-3, with TRBD2 matching over 7 bases. The CDR3 covers 15 residues. V shed 6 bases, J shed 0 bases, and the junction held 6 bases outside the gene matches. Looked up from germline, CDR1 is MDHEN and CDR2 is SYDVKM. CDR3 amino acids: CASRDERGSTDTQYF. In DNA, the CDR3 is TGTGCCAGCAGAGACGAGCGGGGCAGCACAGATACGCAGTATTTT.

V gene TRBV21-1 combines with J gene TRBJ1-4. TRBV21-1 is tagged as a pseudogene. CDR3 length: 15 amino acids. CDR3 loop: CASSKPQRSNEKLFF. The CDR3 nucleotides are TGTGCCAGCAGCAAGCCCCAGCGTTCTAATGAAAAACTGTTTTTT.

The CDR3 DNA is TGTGCCAGCTCACCACAACGGACACTCTCCTACGAGCAGTACTTC. It specifies CASSPQRTLSYEQYF. This chain uses TRBV18 with TRBJ2-7; TRBD1 is a possible D gene (5 bases). Trimming stripped 1 base from V and 0 bases from J, with 10 bases between. Germline CDR1 and CDR2: KGHSH and LQKENI. The CDR3 contains 15 residues.

This clone was counted a single time. The chain combines TRBV28 with TRBJ1-5; D gene uncertain. Germline V gives CDR1 MDHEN, CDR2 SYDVKM. The CDR3 length is 13 residues. Deletions cut 6 bases from V and 6 bases from J, with 12 bases between. The DNA of the CDR3 is TGTGCCAGCAGATTTTCGCGGGGTCAGCCCCAGCATTTT. Translation gives CASRFSRGQPQHF.

The V and J genes are TRBV5-8 and TRBJ2-3; 10 nucleotides align to TRBD1. V was clipped by 7 bases and J by 6 bases; unmatched bases: 8. This CDR3 is 14 amino acids long. Germline V gene data show CDR1 as SGHTS and CDR2 as YDEGEE. CDR3 sequence: CASPGTGVLDTQYF. CDR3 nucleotide sequence: TGTGCCAGCCCCGGGACAGGGGTTTTGGATACGCAGTATTTT.

The CDR3 protein is CASSLRGEETQYF. Here the CDR3 DNA reads TGTGCCAGCAGCTTAAGGGGGGAAGAGACCCAGTACTTC. The gene calls are TRBV7-3 and TRBJ2-5; perhaps TRBD2 as D (6 bases). This CDR3 has 13 amino acids. Germline-derived CDR1 and CDR2 are SGHTA and FQGTGA. Trimming pared 1 base from V and 3 bases from J, leaving 6 bases between.

V gene TRBV19 combines with J gene TRBJ2-1; 9 bases line up with TRBD2. Germline V CDR1 and CDR2: LNHDA, SQIVND (reference sequence). This CDR3 spans 14 amino acids. J was trimmed by 10 bases and V by 7 bases; bases with no gene match: 11. In nucleotides, the CDR3 is TGTGCCAGTAAGAATAGGGCGGGAGGGGACGAGCAGTTCTTC. This gives the protein CASKNRAGGDEQFF.

In DNA form, the CDR3 reads TGTGCCATCAGTGAGACCCAGACAGGGGTCGAGCAGTACTTC. It is translated as CAISETQTGVEQYF. V gene TRBV10-3 combines with J gene TRBJ2-7, with TRBD1 matching 8 bases. V shed 2 bases and J 6 bases; nucleotides not matched to a gene: 6. Germline assignment: CDR1 ENHRY and CDR2 SYGVKD. The length of the CDR3 is 14 residues.

This chain uses TRBV7-9 with TRBJ1-4; maybe TRBD1 (6 bases). V was pared by 8 bases and J by 1 base, with 14 bases between. The germline V gene has CDR1 SEHNR and CDR2 FQNEAQ (reference sequence). This CDR3 is built from 15 residues. CDR3 sequence reads: CASSFRGRTNEKLFF. The CDR3 DNA is TGTGCCAGCTCCTTTAGGGGGAGAACTAATGAAAAACTGTTTTTT. Together with reference TRBV7-9 and TRBJ1-4, the CDR3 gives the full variable domain: DTGVSQNPRHKITKRGQNVTFRCDPISEHNRLYWYRQTLGQGPEFLTYFQNEAQLEKSRLLSDRFSAERPKGSFSTLEIQRTEQGDSAMYLCASSFRGRTNEKLFFGSGTQLSVL.

The V call is TRBV27, the J call TRBJ1-1; the D gene is possibly TRBD1 (6 bases). Germline V gene sequence: CDR1 MNHEY, CDR2 SMNVEV (reference sequence). Trimming left V 2 bases short and J 1 base short, with 14 bases between. CDR3 size: 16 residues. CDR3 residues: CASSLRGTTGNTEAFF. The CDR3 DNA is TGTGCCAGCAGTTTAAGGGGGACCACCGGGAACACTGAAGCTTTCTTT.

The genes are TRBV2 and TRBJ1-1; D unresolved. V lost 3 bases and J lost 2, with 10 bases in between. There are 14 residues in the CDR3. CDR1 is SNHLY and CDR2 is FYNNEI in the germline V gene. CDR3 sequence: CASSDDATNTEAFF. CDR3 bases: TGTGCCAGCAGTGATGACGCGACAAACACTGAAGCTTTCTTT.

This CDR3 reads CASTTRLRPTEAFF. In nucleotides, the CDR3 is TGTGCCAGCACCACGAGGCTCCGGCCCACTGAAGCTTTCTTT. This sequence joins TRBV7-2 and TRBJ1-1; D unresolved. Trimming removed 7 bases at V and 4 bases at J, with 16 bases between. This CDR3 has 14 residues. Germline V lookup: CDR1 SGHTA, CDR2 FQGNSA.

The V call is TRBV6-5, the J call TRBJ1-6, with a weak D call TRBD1 (5 bases). The V end was cut by 0 bases, the J end by 7 bases, with 13 bases between. This CDR3 has 16 residues. The V gene's germline CDR1 is MNHEY and CDR2 SVGAGI. In DNA, the CDR3 is TGTGCCAGCAGTTACTCGGAGGGACTTGGCAATTCACCCCTCCACTTT. Protein: CASSYSEGLGNSPLHF.

The chain carries TRBV27 and TRBJ1-5, with D unclear. From germline, CDR1 is MNHEY and CDR2 SMNVEV (reference sequence). The CDR3 loop spans 17 amino acids. Trimming removed 4 bases from V and 0 bases from J, with 16 bases in between. DNA of the CDR3: TGTGCCAGCAGTTCCCACAAGGTCCAGGTTAGCAATCAGCCCCAGCATTTT. This sequence encodes CASSSHKVQVSNQPQHF.